Below are 10 T cell receptor beta chains sequenced from a single sample in a study of T cells in Graves' hyperthyroidism and ophthalmopathy. Researchers took RNA transcripts and amplified the TCR beta CDR3 regions from them. First-round RT-PCR targeting the TCR CDR3 was performed with the HTBI primer set. From the multiplex PCR reads, TCRdb called clonotypes with MiXCR, one entry per CDR3 protein. This table has approximately 690,000 distinct CDR3 sequences, about 15% appearing once. Sequencing was performed on blood. Receptors were obtained from a woman in her forties or fifties with Graves' ophthalmopathy.

There are a few counts of this clonotype. The chain uses TRBV6-4 and TRBJ1-1; D is ambiguous. The CDR3 covers 13 residues. Germline V gene sequence: CDR1 MRHNA, CDR2 SNTAGT. V lost 5 bases to trimming and J lost 3 bases, with 10 bases between them. The CDR3 here is CASSWDSDTEAFF. As DNA, the CDR3 is TGTGCCAGCAGTTGGGATTCAGACACTGAAGCTTTCTTT.

The rearrangement uses TRBV7-2 and TRBJ2-3; 8 nucleotides match TRBD1. CDR1 and CDR2 from the germline V gene are SGHTA and FQGNSA. Trimming cost V 3 bases and J 9 bases; bases outside gene matches: 5. This CDR3 region has 13 residues. The CDR3 loop is CASSFRDRRTQYF. In DNA form, the CDR3 reads TGTGCCAGCAGCTTCCGGGACAGGAGGACGCAGTATTTT.

This clonotype has a count of ten or more. V usage is TRBV7-3 and J usage is TRBJ2-1; 7 nucleotides match TRBD2. The length of the CDR3 is 14 residues. The V gene end was trimmed by 3 bases and the J gene end by 6 bases; junction bases not matched to a gene: 5. Germline CDR1 SGHTA, CDR2 FQGTGA. CDR3 sequence reads: CASSLTREINEQFF. CDR3 coding DNA: TGTGCCAGCAGCTTGACGCGGGAGATCAATGAGCAGTTCTTC.

This clonotype has just one count. V gene TRBV2 combines with J gene TRBJ2-2, with 8 positions matching TRBD1. The J segment lost 7 bases and the V segment lost 5 bases, leaving 6 bases of the junction unmatched. CDR1 is SNHLY and CDR2 is FYNNEI in the germline V gene. This CDR3 region has 14 residues. This chain's CDR3 is CASSLQGAGGELFF. The CDR3 nucleotides are TGTGCCAGCAGTTTGCAGGGGGCTGGCGGGGAGCTGTTTTTT.

The table lists this clonotype with many counts. J is TRBJ2-7 and V is TRBV7-2, with 9 bases lining up with TRBD1. The V and J ends lost 3 bases and 4 bases, in that order; junction bases with no gene match: 10. The CDR3 has 16 residues. Germline lookup yields CDR1 SGHTA and CDR2 FQGNSA. The CDR3, as DNA: TGTGCCAGCAGCTTGCCGGGTTGGGACAGGGCGTACGAGCAGTACTTC. Encoded protein: CASSLPGWDRAYEQYF.

Ten or more counts support this clonotype. The chain employs TRBV7-8 and TRBJ1-3; a possible D gene is TRBD1 (6 bases). This CDR3 is built from 19 residues. Germline lookup yields CDR1 SGHVS and CDR2 FQNEAQ. V was trimmed by 2 bases and J by 0 bases, leaving 20 bases between them. DNA of the CDR3: TGTGCCAGCAGCTTACTACTTAACAGGGCCGACCTCTCTGGAAACACCATATATTTT. It encodes CASSLLLNRADLSGNTIYF. Complete variable domain (other parts from reference TRBV7-8 and TRBJ1-3): GAGVSQSPRYKVAKRGQDVALRCDPISGHVSLFWYQQALGQGPEFLTYFQNEAQLDKSGLPSDRFFAERPEGSVSTLKIQRTQQEDSAVYLCASSLLLNRADLSGNTIYFGEGSWLTVV.

This clonotype was counted many times. J is TRBJ1-6 and V is TRBV12-3 or TRBV12-4; TRBD1 aligns across 9 bases. J lost 7 bases, V lost 5 bases, and 3 bases had no gene match. This CDR3 contains 14 residues. The CDR3 spells CASSLQGANSPLHF. The CDR3 nucleotides read TGTGCCAGCAGTCTACAGGGGGCAAATTCACCCCTCCACTTT.

The chain links TRBV10-3 to TRBJ2-1; D possibly corresponds to TRBD2 (6 bases). There are 15 residues in the CDR3. Looked up from germline, CDR1 is ENHRY and CDR2 is SYGVKD. Deletions cut 6 bases from V and 12 bases from J, with 24 bases between. Written as DNA, the CDR3 is TGTGCCATCAGCGAACCGGGACTCGTCTCCAGTGGGCAGTTCTTC. This gives the protein CAISEPGLVSSGQFF.

This clonotype occurred a few times. The chain has TRBV15 and TRBJ1-3; no reliable D call. Germline lookup yields CDR1 LNHNV and CDR2 YYDKDF (reference sequence). Deletions cut 1 base from V and 4 bases from J, with 17 bases between. The CDR3 has 17 amino acids. DNA for the CDR3: TGTGCCACCAGCAGAGGCCCGGTGGAAGTATCCGGAAACACCATATATTTT. Amino acid sequence: CATSRGPVEVSGNTIYF.

A word on this clonotype: Since a much larger clone is just one base distant, this may be a read error. V is TRBV6-1 and J is TRBJ1-5; possibly TRBD1 for D (5 bases). There are 16 residues in the CDR3. Looked up from germline, CDR1 is MNHNS and CDR2 is SASEGT. V lost 7 bases and J 2 bases, leaving 18 bases between the germline ends. CDR3 coding DNA: TGTGCCAGCACCCCTATCAGGGCCGAGGGCAATCAGCCCCAGCATTTT. Translating it yields CASTPIRAEGNQPQHF.